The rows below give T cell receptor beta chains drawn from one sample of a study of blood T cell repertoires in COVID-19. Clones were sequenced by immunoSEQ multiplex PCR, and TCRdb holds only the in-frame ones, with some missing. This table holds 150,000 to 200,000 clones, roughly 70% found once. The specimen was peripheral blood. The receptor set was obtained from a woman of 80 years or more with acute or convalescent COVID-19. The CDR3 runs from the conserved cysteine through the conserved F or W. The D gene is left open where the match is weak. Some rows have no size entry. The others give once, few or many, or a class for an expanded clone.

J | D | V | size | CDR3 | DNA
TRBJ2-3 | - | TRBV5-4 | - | CASSPGDYTDTQYF | TGTGCCAGCAGCCCGGGAGATTACACAGATACGCAGTATTTT
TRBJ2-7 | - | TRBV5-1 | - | CASSLSFSVYEQYF | TGCGCCAGCAGCTTGAGTTTCAGTGTCTACGAGCAGTACTTC
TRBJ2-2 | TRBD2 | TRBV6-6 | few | CASSYQPSGDGELFF | TGTGCCAGCAGTTACCAGCCTAGCGGTGACGGGGAGCTGTTTTTT
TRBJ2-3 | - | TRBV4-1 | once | CASSQGQRADTQYF | TGCGCCAGCAGCCAAGGCCAACGGGCAGATACGCAGTATTTT
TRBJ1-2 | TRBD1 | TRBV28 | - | CASRSAGTGGYGYTF | TGTGCCAGCAGATCCGCCGGGACAGGGGGGTATGGCTACACCTTC
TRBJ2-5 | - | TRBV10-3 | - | CAISDRTIPAYF | TGTGCCATCAGTGATCGGACAATCCCGGCGTACTTC
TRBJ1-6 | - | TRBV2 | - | CASSEARPLHF | TGTGCCAGCAGTGAAGCGAGGCCCCTCCACTTT
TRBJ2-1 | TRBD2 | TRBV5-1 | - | CASSLWGTSDNEQFF | TGCGCCAGCTCCTTGTGGGGGACTAGCGACAATGAGCAGTTCTTC
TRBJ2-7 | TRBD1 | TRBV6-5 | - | CASRDGTAYEQYF | TGTGCCAGCAGAGACGGGACAGCCTACGAGCAGTACTTC
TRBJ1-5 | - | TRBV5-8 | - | CASSLDGREEQPQHF | TGTGCCAGCAGCTTGGACGGCAGGGAAGAGCAGCCCCAGCATTTT
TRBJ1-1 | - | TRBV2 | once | CASSDREVTEAFF | TGTGCCAGCAGTGACAGGGAGGTCACTGAAGCTTTCTTT
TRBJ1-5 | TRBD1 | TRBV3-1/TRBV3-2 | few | CASQQGGRDQPQHF | TGTGCCAGCCAACAGGGGGGAAGGGATCAGCCCCAGCATTTT
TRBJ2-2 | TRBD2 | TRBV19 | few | CASSKGLAGGFFNTGELFF | TGTGCCAGTAGTAAAGGGCTAGCGGGAGGTTTTTTTAACACCGGGGAGCTGTTTTTT
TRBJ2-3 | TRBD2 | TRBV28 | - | CASSLMTSGRISCCCTDTQYF | TGTGCCAGCAGTTTAATGACTAGCGGGAGGATTTCTTGTTGCTGCACAGATACGCAGTATTTT
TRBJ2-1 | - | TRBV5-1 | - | CASSLGTPNEQFF | TGCGCCAGCAGCTTGGGGACTCCCAATGAGCAGTTCTTC
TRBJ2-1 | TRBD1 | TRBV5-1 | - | CASSLGQGLSNEQFF | TGCGCCAGCAGCTTGGGACAGGGGCTGTCGAATGAGCAGTTCTTC
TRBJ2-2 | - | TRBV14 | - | CASRRGSQGAGELFF | TGTGCCAGCAGGCGGGGCAGCCAAGGGGCCGGGGAGCTGTTTTTT
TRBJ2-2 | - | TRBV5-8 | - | CASSLISGAGELFF | TGTGCCAGCAGCTTAATATCAGGGGCCGGGGAGCTGTTTTTT
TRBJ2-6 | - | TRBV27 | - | CASSLREANVLTF | TGTGCCAGCAGCCTTCGCGAGGCCAACGTCCTGACTTTC
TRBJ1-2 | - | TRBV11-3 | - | CASSLEVRKTF | TGTGCCAGCAGCTTAGAAGTCAGGAAAACCTTC
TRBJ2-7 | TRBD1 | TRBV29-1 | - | CSVRQGSSYEQYF | TGCAGCGTTCGACAGGGAAGCTCCTACGAGCAGTACTTC
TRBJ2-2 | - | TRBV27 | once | CASSLRQNTGELFF | TGTGCCAGCAGTCTGCGACAGAACACCGGGGAGCTGTTTTTT
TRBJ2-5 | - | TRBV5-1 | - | CASGIRDQETQYF | TGCGCCAGCGGAATCCGGGACCAAGAGACCCAGTACTTC